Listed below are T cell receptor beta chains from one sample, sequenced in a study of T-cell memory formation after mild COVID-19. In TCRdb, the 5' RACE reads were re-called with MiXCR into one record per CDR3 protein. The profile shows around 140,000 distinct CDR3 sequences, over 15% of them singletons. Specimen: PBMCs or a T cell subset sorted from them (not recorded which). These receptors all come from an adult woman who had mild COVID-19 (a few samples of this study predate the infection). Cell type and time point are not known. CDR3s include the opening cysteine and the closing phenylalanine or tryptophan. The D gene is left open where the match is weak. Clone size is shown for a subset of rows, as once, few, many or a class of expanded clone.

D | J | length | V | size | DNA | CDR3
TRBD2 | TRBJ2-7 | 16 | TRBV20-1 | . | TGCAGTGCTAGAGAGAGCCCGGGACTAGCGGGGTTTGAGCAGTACTTC | CSARESPGLAGFEQYF
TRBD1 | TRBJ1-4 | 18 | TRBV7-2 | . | TGTGCCAGCAGCCGGAGCAGGGGGATGACGGTAGCTAATGAAAAACTGTTTTTT | CASSRSRGMTVANEKLFF
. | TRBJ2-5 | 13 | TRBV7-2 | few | TGTGCCAGCAGCTCGACTTGGGTGGAGACCCAGTACTTC | CASSSTWVETQYF
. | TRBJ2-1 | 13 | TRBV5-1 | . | TGCGCCAGCAGCTTGGGCTACGGTAATGAGCAGTTCTTC | CASSLGYGNEQFF
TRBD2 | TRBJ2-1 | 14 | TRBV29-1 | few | TGCAGCGTAGGGACTAGCGGGGGTAACAATGAGCAGTTCTTC | CSVGTSGGNNEQFF
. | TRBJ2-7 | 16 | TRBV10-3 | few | TGTGCCATCAGTGAGTCGAAGAGTACTCCCGGGTACGAGCAGTACTTC | CAISESKSTPGYEQYF
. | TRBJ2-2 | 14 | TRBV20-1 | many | TGCAGTGCTAGCGGGGGGCCCAACACCGGGGAGCTGTTTTTT | CSASGGPNTGELFF
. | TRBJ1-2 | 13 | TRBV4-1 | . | TGCGCCAGCAGCCGAACAGGGATCTATGGCTACACCTTC | CASSRTGIYGYTF
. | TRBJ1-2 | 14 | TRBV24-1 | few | TGTGCCACCAGTCAGGGAGGGCTGGACTATGGCTACACCTTC | CATSQGGLDYGYTF
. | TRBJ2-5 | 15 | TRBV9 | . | TGTGCCAGCAGCGTAGAATCAGGGGTTCGAGAGACCCAGTACTTC | CASSVESGVRETQYF
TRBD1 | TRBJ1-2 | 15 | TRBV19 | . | TGTGCCACTTCTCAGTTCGGTGGAGGGGGCCAGTCGTACACCTTC | CATSQFGGGGQSYTF
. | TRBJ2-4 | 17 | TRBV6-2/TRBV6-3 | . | TGTGCCAGCAGTCTCGCCCGGGAAGGAGGAGCCAAAAACATTCAGTACTTC | CASSLAREGGAKNIQYF
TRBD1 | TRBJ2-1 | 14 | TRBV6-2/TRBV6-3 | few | TGTGCCAGCAGTCAGCCCGGGACAGTCAATGAGCAGTTCTTC | CASSQPGTVNEQFF
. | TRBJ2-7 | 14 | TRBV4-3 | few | TGCGCCAGCAGCCAAGATACGGCAGCCTACGAGCAGTACTTC | CASSQDTAAYEQYF
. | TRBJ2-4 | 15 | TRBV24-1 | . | TGTGCCACCAGTGACCAAAGGGGGGGTGGAAACATTCAGTACTTC | CATSDQRGGGNIQYF
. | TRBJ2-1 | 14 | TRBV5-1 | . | TGCGCCAGCAGCTTGTGGCAGGGCTACAATGAGCAGTTCTTC | CASSLWQGYNEQFF
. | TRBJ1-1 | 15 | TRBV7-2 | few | TGTGCCAGCAGCTTAGTCGTAGGGATGGACACTGAAGCTTTCTTT | CASSLVVGMDTEAFF
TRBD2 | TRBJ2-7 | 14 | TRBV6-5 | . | TGTGCCAGCCTTCGCCTAGCGGGACCCTACGAGCAGTACTTC | CASLRLAGPYEQYF
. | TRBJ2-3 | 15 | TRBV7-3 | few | TGTGCCAGCAGCTTACAGGGCCACAACACAGATACGCAGTATTTT | CASSLQGHNTDTQYF
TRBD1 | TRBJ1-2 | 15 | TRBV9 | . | TGTGCCAGCAGCGTGGGACAGGGCCCTAACTATGGCTACACCTTC | CASSVGQGPNYGYTF
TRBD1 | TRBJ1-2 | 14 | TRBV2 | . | TGTGCCAGCAGGGAAGCGACAGGGAACTATGGCTACACCTTC | CASREATGNYGYTF
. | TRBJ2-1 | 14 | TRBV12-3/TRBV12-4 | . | TGTGCCAGCACCTTAACAAACTCCTACAATGAGCAGTTCTTC | CASTLTNSYNEQFF
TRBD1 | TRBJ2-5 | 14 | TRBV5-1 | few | TGCGCCAGCAGCTGGAGACAGGGGCAAGAGACCCAGTACTTC | CASSWRQGQETQYF
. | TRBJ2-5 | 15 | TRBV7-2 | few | TGTGCCAGCAGCCAATATCGGATACGCCAAGAGACCCAGTACTTC | CASSQYRIRQETQYF
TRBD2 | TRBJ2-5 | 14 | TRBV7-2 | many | TGTGCCAGCAGCCGAGGTGGGGGGGGAGAGACCCAGTACTTC | CASSRGGGGETQYF
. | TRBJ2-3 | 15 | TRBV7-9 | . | TGTGCCAGCAGCTTTGCCGGGACTAGCACAGATACGCAGTATTTT | CASSFAGTSTDTQYF
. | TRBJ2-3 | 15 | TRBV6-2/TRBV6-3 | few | TGTGCCAGCAGCACCCCTCTAGAGAACACAGATACGCAGTATTTT | CASSTPLENTDTQYF
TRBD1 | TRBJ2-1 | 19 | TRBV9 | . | TGTGCCAGCAGCCCCCGTATCGTAGGGACAGGTAGCTCCTACAATGAGCAGTTCTTC | CASSPRIVGTGSSYNEQFF
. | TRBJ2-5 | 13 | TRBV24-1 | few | TGTGCCACCAGTAGGACAGTCCAAGAGACCCAGTACTTC | CATSRTVQETQYF
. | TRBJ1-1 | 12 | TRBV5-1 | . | TGCGCCAGCAGCTCCGACAGTCGTGAAGCTTTCTTT | CASSSDSREAFF
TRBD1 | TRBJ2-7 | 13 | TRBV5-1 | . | TGCGCCAGCAGCCGGGACAGAACCTACGAGCAGTACTTC | CASSRDRTYEQYF
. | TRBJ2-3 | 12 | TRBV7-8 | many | TGTGCCAGCAGCTTAGCAGCAGATACGCAGTATTTT | CASSLAADTQYF
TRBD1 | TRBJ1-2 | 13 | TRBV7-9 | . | TGTGCCAGCAGCCGGGGACAGGGCTATGGCTACACCTTC | CASSRGQGYGYTF
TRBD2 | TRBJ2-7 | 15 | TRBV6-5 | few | TGTGCCAGCAGCTCCCCGGGGGGGACAACCTACGAGCAGTACTTC | CASSSPGGTTYEQYF
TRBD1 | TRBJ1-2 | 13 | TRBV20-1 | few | TGCAGTGCTACAGGGACAGGGAACTATGGCTACACCTTC | CSATGTGNYGYTF
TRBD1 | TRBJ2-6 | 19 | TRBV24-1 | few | TGTGCCACCAGCTCCGGCCGGGACAGGTACTACTCTGGGGCCAACGTCCTGACTTTC | CATSSGRDRYYSGANVLTF
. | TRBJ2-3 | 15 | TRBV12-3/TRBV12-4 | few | TGTGCCAGCAGTCAGTTGACGTCTTACACAGATACGCAGTATTTT | CASSQLTSYTDTQYF